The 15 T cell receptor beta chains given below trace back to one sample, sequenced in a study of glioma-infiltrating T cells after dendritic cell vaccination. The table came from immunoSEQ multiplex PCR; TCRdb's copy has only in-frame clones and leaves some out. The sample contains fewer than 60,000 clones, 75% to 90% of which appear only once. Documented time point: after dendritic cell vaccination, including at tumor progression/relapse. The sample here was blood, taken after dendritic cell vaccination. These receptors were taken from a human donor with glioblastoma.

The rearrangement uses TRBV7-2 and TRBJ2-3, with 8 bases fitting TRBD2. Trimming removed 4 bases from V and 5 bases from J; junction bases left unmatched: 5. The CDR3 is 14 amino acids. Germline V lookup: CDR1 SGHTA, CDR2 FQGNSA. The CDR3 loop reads CASSWGGRRDTQYF. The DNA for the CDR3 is TGTGCCAGCAGCTGGGGCGGGAGGAGAGATACGCAGTATTTT.

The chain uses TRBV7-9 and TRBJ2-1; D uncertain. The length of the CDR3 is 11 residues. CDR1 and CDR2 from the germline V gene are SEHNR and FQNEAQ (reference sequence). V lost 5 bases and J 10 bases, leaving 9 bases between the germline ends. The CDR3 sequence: CASSHWSEQFF. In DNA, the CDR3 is TGTGCCAGCAGCCACTGGAGCGAGCAGTTCTTC.

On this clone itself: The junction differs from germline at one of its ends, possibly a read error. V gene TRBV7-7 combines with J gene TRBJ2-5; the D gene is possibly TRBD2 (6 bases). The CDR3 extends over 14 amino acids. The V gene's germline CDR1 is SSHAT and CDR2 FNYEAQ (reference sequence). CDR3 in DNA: TGTGCTAGCAGCCCGAGGATGGGGGGAGAGACCCAGTACTTC. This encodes CASSPRMGGETQYF.

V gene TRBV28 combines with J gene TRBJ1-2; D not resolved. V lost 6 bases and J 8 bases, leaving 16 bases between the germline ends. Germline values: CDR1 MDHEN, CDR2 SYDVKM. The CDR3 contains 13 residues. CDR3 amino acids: CASRTPGRGGYTF. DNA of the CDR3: TGTGCCAGCAGAACCCCCGGCAGAGGGGGCTACACCTTC.

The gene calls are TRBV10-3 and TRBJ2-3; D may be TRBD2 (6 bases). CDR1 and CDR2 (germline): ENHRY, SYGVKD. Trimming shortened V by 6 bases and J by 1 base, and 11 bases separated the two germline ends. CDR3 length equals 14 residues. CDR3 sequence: CAIRKAGRTDTQYF. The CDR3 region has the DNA TGTGCCATCAGGAAAGCGGGTCGCACAGATACGCAGTATTTT.

The CDR3 region has the DNA TGCGCCAGCAATCGGGGTAGCGGGCGTTTCAGTGAGCAGTTCTTC. Translating it yields CASNRGSGRFSEQFF. V usage is TRBV4-1 and J usage is TRBJ2-1; 7 bases agree with TRBD2. The germline gives CDR1 MGHRA, CDR2 YSYEKL. Unmatched junction bases numbered 15, after V lost 7 bases and J lost 9 bases. The CDR3 is made up of 15 amino acids.

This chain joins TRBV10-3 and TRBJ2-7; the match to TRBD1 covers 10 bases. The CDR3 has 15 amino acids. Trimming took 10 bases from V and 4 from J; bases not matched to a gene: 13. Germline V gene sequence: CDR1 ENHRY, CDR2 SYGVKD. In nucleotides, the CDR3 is TGTGCCACCCGACACCCCGGGACAGGGGTGTACGAGCAGTACTTC. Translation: CATRHPGTGVYEQYF.

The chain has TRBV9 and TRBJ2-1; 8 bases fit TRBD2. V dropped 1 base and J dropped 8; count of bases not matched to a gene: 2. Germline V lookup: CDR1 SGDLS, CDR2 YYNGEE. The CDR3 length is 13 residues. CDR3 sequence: CASSVSGSYEQFF. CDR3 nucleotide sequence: TGTGCCAGCAGCGTAAGCGGGAGCTATGAGCAGTTCTTC. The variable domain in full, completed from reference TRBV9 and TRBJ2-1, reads DSGVTQTPKHLITATGQRVTLRCSPRSGDLSVYWYQQSLDQGLQFLIQYYNGEERAKGNILERFSAQQFPDLHSELNLSSLELGDSALYFCASSVSGSYEQFFGPGTRLTVL.

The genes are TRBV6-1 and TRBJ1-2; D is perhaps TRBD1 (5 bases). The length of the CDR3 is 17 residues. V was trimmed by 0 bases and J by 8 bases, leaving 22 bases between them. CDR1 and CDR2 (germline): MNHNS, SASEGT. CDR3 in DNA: TGTGCCAGCAGTGAAGCGCTGGTGGCAGGGTCGAGCCACGGCTACACCTTC. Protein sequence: CASSEALVAGSSHGYTF.

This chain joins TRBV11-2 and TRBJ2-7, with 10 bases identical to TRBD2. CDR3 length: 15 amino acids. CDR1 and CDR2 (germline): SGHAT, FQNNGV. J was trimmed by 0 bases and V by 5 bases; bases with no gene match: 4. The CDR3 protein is CASSGGTSDSYEQYF. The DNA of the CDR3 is TGTGCCAGCAGCGGGGGGACTAGCGACTCCTACGAGCAGTACTTC.

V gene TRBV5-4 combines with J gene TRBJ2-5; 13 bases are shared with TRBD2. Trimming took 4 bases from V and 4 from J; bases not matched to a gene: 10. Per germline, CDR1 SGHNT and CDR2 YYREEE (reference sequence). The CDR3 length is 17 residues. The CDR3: CASSPGTSGIVGETQYF. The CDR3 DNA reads TGTGCCAGCAGCCCCGGGACTAGCGGGATCGTTGGAGAGACCCAGTACTTC.

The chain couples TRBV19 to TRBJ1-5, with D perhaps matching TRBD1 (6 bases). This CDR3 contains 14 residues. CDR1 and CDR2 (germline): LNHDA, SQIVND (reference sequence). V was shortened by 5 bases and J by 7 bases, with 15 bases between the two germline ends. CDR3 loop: CASSPRGIRQPQHF. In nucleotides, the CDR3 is TGTGCCAGTAGTCCCAGGGGTATCAGGCAGCCCCAGCATTTT.

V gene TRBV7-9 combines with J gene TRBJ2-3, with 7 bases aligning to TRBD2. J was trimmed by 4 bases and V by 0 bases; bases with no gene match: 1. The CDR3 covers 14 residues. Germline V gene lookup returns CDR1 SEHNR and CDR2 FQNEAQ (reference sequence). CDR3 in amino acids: CASSLAAGADTQYF. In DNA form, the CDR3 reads TGTGCCAGCAGCTTAGCTGCGGGAGCAGATACGCAGTATTTT.

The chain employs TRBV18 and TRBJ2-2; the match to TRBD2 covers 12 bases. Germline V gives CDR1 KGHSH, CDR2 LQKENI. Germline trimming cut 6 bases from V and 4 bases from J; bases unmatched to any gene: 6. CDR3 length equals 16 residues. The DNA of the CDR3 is TGTGCCAGCTCCCGAGGACTAGCGGGAACCACCGGGGAGCTGTTTTTT. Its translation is CASSRGLAGTTGELFF.

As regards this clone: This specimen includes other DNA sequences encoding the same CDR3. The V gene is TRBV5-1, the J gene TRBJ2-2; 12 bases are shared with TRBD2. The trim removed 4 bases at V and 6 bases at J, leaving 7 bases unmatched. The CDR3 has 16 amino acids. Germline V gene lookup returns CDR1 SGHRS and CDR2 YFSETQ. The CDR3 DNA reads TGCGCCAGCAGCCTGAAGTCTAGCGGGAGGGCCGGGGAGCTGTTTTTT. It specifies CASSLKSSGRAGELFF.